The sequence of this TCR beta chain was determined in a study of blood T cells in healthy people across ages. Study conclusions and caveats: Comparison with aged donors showed that long-lived donors had more naive CD4+ cells and higher diversity.

This clonotype turned up a few times. Its antigen is as yet unknown. A second PCR, run for about 7 to 11 cycles, used a sample-barcoded 5' primer plus a J-beta primer mix. Each TCR beta cDNA got a 12-nucleotide random molecular identifier. TCRdb fed the 5' RACE reads into MiXCR, producing one record per CDR3 protein. The top ten clones hold under 25% of a sample with 710,000 or so distinct CDR3 sequences, 22% of them seen once. PBMCs were isolated at a quantity of at least 6.5 million per sample. The total RNA that was extracted per sample amounted to at least 6 micrograms. This CDR3 has 16 residues. Per the germline V gene, CDR1 is SGHDN and CDR2 is FVKESK. V trimming: 3 bases; J trimming: 5 bases; junction bases outside the gene matches: 8.

The source is a man aged 70-80 years in good health. The rearrangement joins TRBV14 to TRBJ2-1; 9 nucleotides align to TRBD1. Sequencing was performed on blood. The chain's CDR3 is CASSHLYGQGNNEQFF. The DNA for the CDR3 is TGTGCCAGCAGCCATCTCTATGGACAGGGGAACAATGAGCAGTTCTTC.